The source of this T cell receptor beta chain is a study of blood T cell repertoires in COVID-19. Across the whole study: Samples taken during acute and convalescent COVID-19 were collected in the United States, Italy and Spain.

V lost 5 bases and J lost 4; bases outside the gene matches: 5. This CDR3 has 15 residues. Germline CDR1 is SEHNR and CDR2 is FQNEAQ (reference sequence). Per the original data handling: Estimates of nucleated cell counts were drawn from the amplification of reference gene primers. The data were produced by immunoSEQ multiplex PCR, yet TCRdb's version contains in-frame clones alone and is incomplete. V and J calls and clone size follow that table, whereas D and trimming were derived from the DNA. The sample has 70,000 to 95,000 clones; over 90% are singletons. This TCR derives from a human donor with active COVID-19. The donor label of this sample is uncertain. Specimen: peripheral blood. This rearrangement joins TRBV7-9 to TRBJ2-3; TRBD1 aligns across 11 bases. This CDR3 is CASSHRDRGSDTQYF. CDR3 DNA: TGTGCCAGCAGCCACCGGGACAGGGGGTCAGATACGCAGTATTTT. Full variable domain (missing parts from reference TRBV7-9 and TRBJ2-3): DTGVSQNPRHKITKRGQNVTFRCDPISEHNRLYWYRQTLGQGPEFLTYFQNEAQLEKSRLLSDRFSAERPKGSFSTLEIQRTEQGDSAMYLCASSHRDRGSDTQYFGPGTRLTVL.